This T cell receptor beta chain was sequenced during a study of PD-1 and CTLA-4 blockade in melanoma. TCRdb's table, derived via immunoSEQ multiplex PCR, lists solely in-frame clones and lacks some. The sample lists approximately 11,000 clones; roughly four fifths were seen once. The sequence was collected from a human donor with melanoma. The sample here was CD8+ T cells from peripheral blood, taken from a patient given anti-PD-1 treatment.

The CDR3 protein is CASSWGYEQYF. The DNA of the CDR3 is TGTGCCAGCAGCTGGGGGTACGAGCAGTACTTC. The chain recombines TRBV6-2 or TRBV6-3 with TRBJ2-7, with D possibly called TRBD1 or TRBD2 (5 bases each). Trimming shortened V by 6 bases and J by 4 bases, and 7 bases separated the two germline ends. The CDR3 loop spans 11 amino acids. Germline V gene lookup returns CDR1 MNHEY and CDR2 SVGEGT.